The 25 T cell receptor beta chains given below trace back to one sample, sequenced in a study of T cell responses to AZD1222 COVID-19 vaccine. Produced via immunoSEQ multiplex PCR; TCRdb's table is partial and in-frame only. Of around 180,000 clones in the sample, over 80% were seen once. Sequenced material: peripheral blood, taken on day 0 of AZD1222 vaccination. Receptors were obtained from an adult in good health.

The chain joins TRBV24-1 to TRBJ1-2, with D hard to call. The CDR3 contains 14 residues. Germline V CDR1 and CDR2: KGHDR, SFDVKD. The V end was cut by 0 bases, the J end by 14 bases, with 18 bases between. The CDR3 DNA reads TGTGCCACCAGTGATTTGCAAAACCCCAGGCGCGTAACCTTC. This encodes CATSDLQNPRRVTF.

The rearrangement uses TRBV18 and TRBJ1-6, with D tentatively TRBD1 (6 bases). Germline values: CDR1 KGHSH, CDR2 LQKENI. This CDR3 spans 13 amino acids. Trimming shortened V by 5 bases and J by 9 bases, and 11 bases separated the two germline ends. CDR3 bases: TGTGCCAGCTCAACGACAGGTAGTTCACCCCTCCACTTT. Protein product: CASSTTGSSPLHF.

The chain has TRBV30 and TRBJ2-6, with a weak D call TRBD2 (6 bases). The CDR3 covers 15 residues. From germline, CDR1 is GTSNPN and CDR2 SVGIG (reference sequence). Trimming took 5 bases from V and 0 from J, leaving 11 bases between them. DNA for the CDR3: TGTGCCTGGTCGACCGGGGGCTCTGGGGCCAACGTCCTGACTTTC. It yields the protein CAWSTGGSGANVLTF. The whole variable domain, remainder taken from reference TRBV30 and TRBJ2-6, is SQTIHQWPATLVQPVGSPLSLECTVEGTSNPNLYWYRQAAGRGLQLLFYSVGIGQISSEVPQNLSASRPQDRQFILSSKKLLLSDSGFYLCAWSTGGSGANVLTFGAGSRLTVL.

The genes are TRBV27 and TRBJ1-6; 7 bases are a match to TRBD1. CDR1 MNHEY and CDR2 SMNVEV come from the germline V gene (reference sequence). J lost 8 bases, V lost 2 bases, and 3 bases had no gene match. There are 14 residues in the CDR3. The CDR3 nucleotides read TGTGCCAGCAGTTTAGTAGGGGGCTATTCACCCCTCCACTTT. Protein: CASSLVGGYSPLHF.

Here the CDR3 DNA reads TGTGCCAGCTCCCAGGACAGAATGAACACTGAAGCTTTCTTT. It translates to CASSQDRMNTEAFF. The chain is built from TRBV18 and TRBJ1-1, with D perhaps matching TRBD1 (6 bases). Trimming pared 6 bases from V and 0 bases from J, leaving 11 bases between. CDR3 length: 14 residues. Germline-derived CDR1 and CDR2 are KGHSH and LQKENI.

The chain employs TRBV7-9 and TRBJ2-7; 7 nucleotides agree with TRBD1. V lost 5 bases and J lost 2; bases outside the gene matches: 18. The germline CDR1 and CDR2 sequences are SEHNR and FQNEAQ (reference sequence). The CDR3 is 18 residues long. CDR3 bases: TGTGCCAGCAGCCTGCTGATTGGCTGGGGACAGCTTACCTACGAGCAGTACTTC. This gives the protein CASSLLIGWGQLTYEQYF.

The chain joins TRBV25-1 to TRBJ1-3, with D uncertain. CDR1 is MGHDK and CDR2 is SYGVNS in the germline V gene. The CDR3 loop spans 15 amino acids. Trimming stripped 3 bases from V and 2 bases from J, with 11 bases between. CDR3 protein: CASSEGKLTGNTIYF. DNA of the CDR3: TGTGCCAGCAGTGAGGGCAAACTCACTGGAAACACCATATATTTT.

The chain employs TRBV7-9 and TRBJ2-1; unclear D gene. CDR1 is SEHNR, CDR2 FQNEAQ, per germline (reference sequence). The CDR3 is 13 residues long. Trimming took 3 bases from V and 8 from J, leaving 11 bases between them. The CDR3 nucleotides read TGTGCCAGCAGCTTTGGAGCTGGAGATGAGCAGTTCTTC. As protein: CASSFGAGDEQFF.

The rearrangement uses TRBV5-4 and TRBJ1-1, with D unclear. The length of the CDR3 is 13 residues. CDR1 is SGHNT, CDR2 YYREEE, per germline (reference sequence). Trimming removed 0 bases from V and 7 bases from J, with 10 bases in between. CDR3: CASSLDSSLEAFF. CDR3 in DNA: TGTGCCAGCAGCTTGGACAGCTCTCTTGAAGCTTTCTTT. Based on the CDR3 plus reference TRBV5-4 and TRBJ1-1, the full variable domain is ETGVTQSPTHLIKTRGQQVTLRCSSQSGHNTVSWYQQALGQGPQFIFQYYREEENGRGNFPPRFSGLQFPNYSSELNVNALELDDSALYLCASSLDSSLEAFFGQGTRLTVV.

The J gene is TRBJ2-7, the V gene TRBV5-4; 7 bases line up with TRBD1. Per the germline V gene, CDR1 is SGHNT and CDR2 is YYREEE (reference sequence). The CDR3 extends over 14 amino acids. The ends lost 0 bases at V and 2 bases at J; junction bases unmatched: 2. CDR3 coding DNA: TGTGCCAGCAGCTTGGACAGGGGAACCTACGAGCAGTACTTC. This sequence encodes CASSLDRGTYEQYF.

The V call is TRBV7-2, the J call TRBJ1-5, with a possible D match to TRBD1 (6 bases). The CDR3 has 13 residues. Germline V gene lookup returns CDR1 SGHTA and CDR2 FQGNSA. V lost 4 bases to trimming and J lost 3 bases, with 7 bases between them. As DNA, the CDR3 is TGTGCCAGCAGCTGGGACATCAATCAGCCCCAGCATTTT. Its protein is CASSWDINQPQHF.

V is TRBV19 and J is TRBJ1-1, with D uncertain. There are 14 residues in the CDR3. Looked up from germline, CDR1 is LNHDA and CDR2 is SQIVND (reference sequence). With 7 bases removed from V and 5 bases from J, the gap between germline ends came to 17 bases. Here the CDR3 reads CASTPRTLRTEAFF. The CDR3 region has the DNA TGTGCCAGTACCCCCAGGACTCTAAGGACTGAAGCTTTCTTT.

The chain joins TRBV6-1 to TRBJ1-1; D is unclear. Germline CDR1 is MNHNS and CDR2 is SASEGT. The V gene lost 3 bases and the J gene lost 5 bases, with 10 bases spanning the gap. The CDR3 contains 13 residues. This CDR3 reads CASSDTGWTEAFF. CDR3 bases: TGTGCCAGCAGTGATACGGGTTGGACTGAAGCTTTCTTT.

The J gene is TRBJ1-5, the V gene TRBV6-2 or TRBV6-3, with D perhaps TRBD1 (5 bases). Germline loops: CDR1 MNHEY, CDR2 SVGEGT. This CDR3 comprises 14 residues. Deletions cut 4 bases from V and 5 bases from J, with 12 bases between. The CDR3 region has the DNA TGTGCCAGCAGTTGGGGTCTGGGGGATCAGCCCCAGCATTTT. Protein sequence: CASSWGLGDQPQHF.

This clone was counted once. This CDR3 is also generated by other DNA sequences in the sample. The chain combines TRBV6-5 with TRBJ1-2; tentative D call: TRBD1 (5 bases). The CDR3 covers 12 residues. The germline V gene encodes CDR1 MNHEY and CDR2 SVGAGI. V was clipped by 2 bases and J by 7 bases, with 8 bases between them. The CDR3 is CASSYGGVGYTF. The CDR3 region has the DNA TGTGCCAGCAGTTACGGGGGGGTTGGCTACACCTTC.

This sequence joins TRBV6-5 and TRBJ1-4; weak D call: TRBD1 (6 bases). Germline CDR1 is MNHEY and CDR2 is SVGAGI. The CDR3 contains 15 residues. V was shortened by 6 bases and J by 7 bases, with 18 bases between the two germline ends. CDR3 DNA sequence: TGTGCCAGCAGGCCGGGGAACAGGGTCCGTGAAAAACTGTTTTTT. Translated, it gives CASRPGNRVREKLFF.

This clone was counted a few times. The chain recombines TRBV30 with TRBJ1-2; D unresolved. Trimming took 3 bases from V and 5 from J, leaving 10 bases between them. CDR1 GTSNPN and CDR2 SVGIG come from the germline V gene (reference sequence). This CDR3 is 12 amino acids long. In DNA form, the CDR3 reads TGTGCCTGGAGGGCCTCCTCATATGGCTACACCTTC. The encoded protein is CAWRASSYGYTF.

The V gene is TRBV5-1, the J gene TRBJ2-1, with 8 bases lining up with TRBD1. In germline, CDR1 is SGHRS, CDR2 YFSETQ. The CDR3 sequence is 18 residues long. V dropped 0 bases and J dropped 6; count of bases not matched to a gene: 14. The CDR3 region has the DNA TGCGCCAGCAGCTTGGGGGACAGGCTCGGGGGCCGAGTCAATGAGCAGTTCTTC. It encodes CASSLGDRLGGRVNEQFF. The entire variable domain, with the rest obtained from reference TRBV5-1 and TRBJ2-1, is as follows: KAGVTQTPRYLIKTRGQQVTLSCSPISGHRSVSWYQQTPGQGLQFLFEYFSETQRNKGNFPGRFSGRQFSNSRSEMNVSTLELGDSALYLCASSLGDRLGGRVNEQFFGPGTRLTVL.

The rearrangement links TRBV6-6 to TRBJ2-1; the D gene is possibly TRBD2 (5 bases). Germline lookup yields CDR1 MNHNY and CDR2 SVGAGI (reference sequence). CDR3 size: 14 residues. Deletions cut 7 bases from V and 5 bases from J, with 15 bases between. The CDR3 region is CASILEGLNNEQFF. The CDR3 region has the DNA TGTGCCAGCATTCTCGAAGGACTCAACAATGAGCAGTTCTTC.

This clone was detected only once. The CDR3: CASRDRGGLEQFF. In DNA, the CDR3 is TGTGCCAGCCGTGACAGGGGTGGTTTGGAGCAGTTCTTC. This chain links TRBV19 with TRBJ2-1, with 8 positions matching TRBD1. Germline V CDR1 and CDR2: LNHDA, SQIVND (reference sequence). J gave up 10 bases and V 9 bases, and 11 bases lay outside the gene matches. The CDR3 extends over 13 amino acids.

The chain combines TRBV19 with TRBJ1-1, with TRBD1 identical over 8 bases. The V and J ends lost 1 base and 6 bases, in that order; junction bases with no gene match: 13. Looked up from germline, CDR1 is LNHDA and CDR2 is SQIVND (reference sequence). The CDR3 spans 17 residues. The CDR3 coding sequence is TGTGCCAGTAGTATAGGTAAATGGCAGGGGGCGCGGGCTGAAGCTTTCTTT. Its protein product is CASSIGKWQGARAEAFF.

The V gene is TRBV24-1, the J gene TRBJ2-3, with D maybe TRBD1 (5 bases). The CDR3 runs to 17 residues. V lost 3 bases to trimming and J lost 3 bases, with 18 bases between them. Germline V CDR1 and CDR2: KGHDR, SFDVKD. The CDR3 here is CATSDIITPGQTDTQYF. DNA of the CDR3: TGTGCCACCAGTGATATAATAACACCTGGACAAACAGATACGCAGTATTTT.

The chain employs TRBV4-2 and TRBJ2-2; TRBD2 matches 16 bases. Germline V gene sequence: CDR1 LGHNA, CDR2 YNFKEQ. The V segment lost 3 bases and the J segment 4 bases; nucleotides outside the gene matches: 2. The CDR3 covers 17 residues. CDR3 in amino acids: CASSQGTSGRVTGELFF. DNA for the CDR3: TGTGCCAGCAGCCAGGGGACTAGCGGGAGGGTCACCGGGGAGCTGTTTTTT.

This sequence joins TRBV24-1 and TRBJ2-2; 10 bases map to TRBD1. This CDR3 contains 16 residues. Unmatched junction bases numbered 5, after V lost 2 bases and J lost 6 bases. The germline V gene encodes CDR1 KGHDR and CDR2 SFDVKD. In nucleotides, the CDR3 is TGTGCCACCAGTGATTCCGGGACAGGGGCGGCCGGGGAGCTGTTTTTT. Its protein is CATSDSGTGAAGELFF.

This chain uses TRBV9 with TRBJ1-2, with TRBD1 identical over 7 bases. Germline lookup yields CDR1 SGDLS and CDR2 YYNGEE. V lost 4 bases to trimming and J lost 4 bases; unmatched junction nucleotides: 7. CDR3 length: 14 amino acids. The CDR3 bases are TGTGCCAGCAGCCTACAGGGGAACGCCTATGGCTACACCTTC. It yields the protein CASSLQGNAYGYTF. The full variable domain, rest sourced from reference TRBV9 and TRBJ1-2, is DSGVTQTPKHLITATGQRVTLRCSPRSGDLSVYWYQQSLDQGLQFLIQYYNGEERAKGNILERFSAQQFPDLHSELNLSSLELGDSALYFCASSLQGNAYGYTFGSGTRLTVV.